Presented here are 16 T cell receptor beta chains from one specimen sequenced in a study of OX40 agonist ivuxolimab in advanced cancers. Produced via immunoSEQ multiplex PCR; TCRdb's table is partial and in-frame only. The repertoire holds tens of thousands of clones, with 75% to 90% as singletons. The sequencing here drew on CD4+ or CD8+ T cells sorted from blood, taken in a trial of the OX40 agonist ivuxolimab. Receptors originate from an adult with an advanced solid tumor such as melanoma, head and neck, liver or kidney cancer.

This rearrangement joins TRBV19 to TRBJ1-1, with TRBD1 as a possible D gene (5 bases). Germline V gene data show CDR1 as LNHDA and CDR2 as SQIVND (reference sequence). V gave up 0 bases and J gave up 11 bases, with 10 bases separating them. CDR3 size: 12 residues. The CDR3 bases are TGTGCCAGTAGTATAGACGGAAACAGGGCTTTCTTT. Its translation: CASSIDGNRAFF.

This clone appeared a single time. The rearrangement uses TRBV6-4 and TRBJ2-3; D is uncertain. The length of the CDR3 is 15 residues. The V end was cut by 6 bases, the J end by 2 bases, with 15 bases between. Germline values: CDR1 MRHNA, CDR2 SNTAGT. The CDR3 region is CASSDTGRITDTQYF. The CDR3 DNA sequence: TGTGCCAGCAGCGATACTGGTCGGATCACAGATACGCAGTATTTT.

V gene TRBV18 combines with J gene TRBJ2-3, with a possible D match to TRBD1 (6 bases). The CDR3 is 15 amino acids. CDR1 KGHSH and CDR2 LQKENI come from the germline V gene. V lost 1 base and J lost 0, with 8 bases in between. The DNA for the CDR3 is TGTGCCAGCTCACCACAGGGGGTGAGCACAGATACGCAGTATTTT. This sequence encodes CASSPQGVSTDTQYF.

The V gene is TRBV29-1, the J gene TRBJ2-5, with TRBD1 matching 8 bases. V lost 7 bases to trimming and J lost 5 bases; unmatched junction nucleotides: 6. The CDR3 is made up of 12 amino acids. Germline CDR1 reads SQVTM; CDR2 reads ANQGSEA. The CDR3: CSGRGQGETQYF. In nucleotides, the CDR3 is TGCAGCGGCAGGGGGCAGGGTGAGACCCAGTACTTC.

CDR3 sequence reads: CASSDRGVGSPLHF. The CDR3 bases are TGTGCCAGCAGTGATCGGGGGGTAGGTTCACCCCTCCACTTT. The J gene is TRBJ1-6, the V gene TRBV9, with a possible D match to TRBD1 (5 bases). The V end was cut by 5 bases, the J end by 9 bases, with 15 bases between. Germline CDR1 and CDR2: SGDLS and YYNGEE. The CDR3 covers 14 residues. Full variable domain (rest looked up from reference TRBV9 and TRBJ1-6): DSGVTQTPKHLITATGQRVTLRCSPRSGDLSVYWYQQSLDQGLQFLIQYYNGEERAKGNILERFSAQQFPDLHSELNLSSLELGDSALYFCASSDRGVGSPLHFGNGTRLTVT.

V is TRBV18 and J is TRBJ1-5, with D possibly TRBD1 on 6 matching bases. The CDR3 runs to 13 residues. V lost 5 bases, J lost 5 bases, and 10 bases lay in between. The germline CDR1 and CDR2 sequences are KGHSH and LQKENI. The CDR3 region is CASSSTGYQPQHF. CDR3 sequence (DNA): TGTGCCAGCTCATCAACAGGGTATCAGCCCCAGCATTTT.

The chain recombines TRBV29-1 with TRBJ2-5; D uncertain. The DNA matches TRBJ2-7 better at its end, which makes the J call doubtful. Germline V gene lookup returns CDR1 SQVTM and CDR2 ANQGSEA. The CDR3 sequence is 11 residues long. CDR3 nucleotide sequence: TGCAGCGCACTAAGGGACTACGAGCAGTACTTC. Translating gives CSALRDYEQYF.

The rearrangement links TRBV6-5 to TRBJ1-1, with D unresolved. CDR1 is MNHEY, CDR2 SVGAGI, per germline. V was clipped by 2 bases and J by 11 bases, with 3 bases between them. This CDR3 is 9 amino acids long. CDR3 in amino acids: CASSYMAFF. The CDR3 DNA reads TGTGCCAGCAGTTACATGGCTTTCTTT.

The chain combines TRBV9 with TRBJ2-1; 8 positions match TRBD1. Germline lookup yields CDR1 SGDLS and CDR2 YYNGEE. Trimming removed 4 bases from V and 2 bases from J; junction bases left unmatched: 5. CDR3 length: 15 residues. The CDR3 reads CASSPQDRAYNEQFF. The CDR3 DNA is TGTGCCAGCAGCCCTCAGGACAGGGCCTACAATGAGCAGTTCTTC.

There are a few counts of this clone. This chain joins TRBV7-8 and TRBJ1-2; TRBD1 matches at 9 bases. Germline V gives CDR1 SGHVS, CDR2 FQNEAQ. This CDR3 has 15 residues. V was clipped by 5 bases and J by 7 bases; unmatched bases: 11. This CDR3 is CASSTDHRGLGGYTF. The CDR3 DNA is TGTGCCAGCAGCACGGACCACAGGGGGCTAGGTGGCTACACCTTC.

The chain carries TRBV5-6 and TRBJ1-6, with D unclear. This CDR3 has 15 amino acids. Trimming removed 4 bases at V and 10 bases at J, with 18 bases between. CDR1 is SGHDT and CDR2 is YYEEEE in the germline V gene. CDR3 DNA sequence: TGTGCCAGCAGCAGAGGGCCCGGGAGGGAGTCACCCCTCCACTTT. It translates to CASSRGPGRESPLHF. Filled out from reference TRBV5-6 and TRBJ1-6, the complete variable domain reads DAGVTQSPTHLIKTRGQQVTLRCSPKSGHDTVSWYQQALGQGPQFIFQYYEEEERQRGNFPDRFSGHQFPNYSSELNVNALLLGDSALYLCASSRGPGRESPLHFGNGTRLTVT.

This clone was observed once. The chain has TRBV6-6 and TRBJ2-1; 12 bases are a match to TRBD2. The CDR3 length is 16 residues. Germline values: CDR1 MNHNY, CDR2 SVGAGI (reference sequence). Trimming took 5 bases from V and 6 from J; bases not matched to a gene: 8. The CDR3: CASSTPAGLAGNEQFF. In nucleotides, the CDR3 is TGTGCCAGCAGTACACCAGCGGGACTAGCGGGCAATGAGCAGTTCTTC.

The chain joins TRBV5-1 to TRBJ2-1, with TRBD2 matching over 11 bases. CDR1 is SGHRS, CDR2 YFSETQ, per germline. V shed 2 bases, J shed 10 bases, and the junction held 14 bases outside the gene matches. The CDR3 covers 17 residues. The CDR3 region is CASSLSRASGRLIEQFF. CDR3 bases: TGCGCCAGCAGCTTATCCCGGGCTAGCGGGAGGCTCATAGAGCAGTTCTTC.

V is TRBV5-1 and J is TRBJ2-7; D could derive from TRBD1 or TRBD2 (5 bases each). Trimming cost V 4 bases and J 2 bases, with 16 bases left between them. The germline CDR1 and CDR2 sequences are SGHRS and YFSETQ. The CDR3 length is 15 residues. Written as DNA, the CDR3 is TGCGCCAGCAGCGGGGGACCAATAAGAACCTACGAGCAGTACTTC. Translation gives CASSGGPIRTYEQYF.

The chain joins TRBV28 to TRBJ2-2; D is perhaps TRBD2 (5 bases). CDR3 length: 13 residues. From germline, CDR1 is MDHEN and CDR2 SYDVKM. Trimming removed 8 bases from V and 0 bases from J, with 7 bases in between. CDR3 sequence reads: CASLSANTGELFF. DNA for the CDR3: TGTGCCAGCCTTAGCGCGAACACCGGGGAGCTGTTTTTT.

V and J are TRBV2 and TRBJ1-5, with unresolved D. The CDR3 is made up of 14 amino acids. Germline lookup yields CDR1 SNHLY and CDR2 FYNNEI. V gave up 3 bases and J gave up 0 bases, with 6 bases separating them. As DNA, the CDR3 is TGTGCCAGCAGTGACAGGCGTAGCAATCAGCCCCAGCATTTT. Translated, it gives CASSDRRSNQPQHF.